This T cell receptor (beta chain) was sequenced during a study of blood T cell repertoires in COVID-19. Study overall: The United States, Italy and Spain supplied acute and convalescent COVID-19 samples. In each case, the material was cDNA or gDNA derived from T cells, B-cell-depleted T cells, or PBMCs.

Original handling: Estimation of nucleated cell counts relied on the amplification of reference gene primers. Method: immunoSEQ multiplex PCR; TCRdb's copy keeps in-frame clones and lacks some. V and J calls and clone size follow that table, whereas D and trimming were derived from the DNA. The profile shows 66,000 or so clones, 85% to 90% of them singletons. The CDR3 extends over 14 amino acids. V lost 9 bases and J lost 3; bases outside the gene matches: 5. Germline CDR1 and CDR2: MNHEY and SMNVEV (reference sequence). The sample was peripheral blood. The clonotype was recovered from a man aged 45-65 years with active COVID-19. V is TRBV27 and J is TRBJ2-1; 10 nucleotides agree with TRBD2. CDR3 amino acids: CASTRLAGYNEQFF. CDR3 DNA sequence: TGTGCCAGTACAAGACTAGCGGGCTACAATGAGCAGTTCTTC.